This paragraph reports one T cell receptor (beta chain). Its antigen is still unknown. These data originate in a study of glioma-infiltrating T cells. Study-level results: Tissue and blood shared very few CDR3 sequences.

The iRepertoire nested amplicon-rescue multiplex PCR amplified TCR alpha and beta CDR3s from RNA. TCRdb ran MiXCR on the multiplex PCR reads and lists one entry per CDR3 protein. The repertoire consists of 15,000 to 20,000 distinct CDR3 sequences, with 55% to 70% occurring once and the leading ten covering roughly 40%. Trimming cost V 4 bases and J 3 bases, with 13 bases left between them. This CDR3 region has 15 residues. The receptor comes from a human donor with low-grade glioma or glioblastoma, undergoing nonglioma brain surgery, or in good health (not recorded which). Sequencing used glioma tissue, nonneoplastic brain tissue, or PBMCs (not recorded which). The chain recombines TRBV12-3 or TRBV12-4 with TRBJ1-5; D unclear. CDR3 sequence: CASSSAGRVNQPQHF. The CDR3 DNA follows: TGTGCCAGCAGTTCCGCGGGGAGGGTCAATCAGCCCCAGCATTTT.